This T cell receptor (beta chain) was captured by sequencing in a study of blood T cell repertoires in COVID-19. The protocol was immunoSEQ multiplex PCR, while the TCRdb copy is restricted to in-frame clones and leaves out a portion. The repertoire holds under 200,000 clones, with over 80% as singletons. This sequence was found in an older woman with acute or convalescent COVID-19. The sequenced sample was peripheral blood.

CDR3 coding DNA: TGTGCCAGCTCACCCGGAGGAGCGGGGAGCACAGATACGCAGTATTTT. Its translation is CASSPGGAGSTDTQYF. This chain links TRBV18 with TRBJ2-3, with 7 bases identical to TRBD2. Trimming at V came to 3 bases and at J to 0 bases, leaving 6 bases not matched to a gene. The CDR3 is made up of 16 amino acids. Per the germline V gene, CDR1 is KGHSH and CDR2 is LQKENI.